The TCR beta chain described here comes from a study of cytomegalovirus exposure and HLA in healthy donors. As for the study in general: The Caucasian-associated ancestry cluster contained more than 75% of the approximately 400 genotyped donors.

CDR1 and CDR2 from the germline V gene are SQVTM and ANQGSEA. Trimming cost V 4 bases and J 6 bases, with 12 bases left between them. There are 13 residues in the CDR3. PCR primers comprised 60 Vbeta and 13 Jbeta primers. Measured with immunoSEQ multiplex PCR; TCRdb has only the in-frame clones, and not every one. The sample lists about 140,000 clones, around 84% seen once, with over 2% in the top ten. This clone was recorded once. The sequence derives from a man aged 45 to 65 in good health and CMV-seronegative. Sequencing was carried out using PBMCs. J is TRBJ2-2 and V is TRBV29-1; no definite D call. The CDR3 nucleotides read TGCAGCGTTGGTCCAGGTCCATCCGGGGAGCTGTTTTTT. Translated: CSVGPGPSGELFF.